This T cell receptor beta chain was recovered during a study of T cell changes during pregnancy in multiple sclerosis. The repertoire was sequenced with immunoSEQ multiplex PCR; TCRdb's copy has only in-frame clones and lacks some. The sample consists of more than 70,000 clones, 91% of them appearing once. The V gene end was trimmed by 4 bases and the J gene end by 5 bases; junction bases not matched to a gene: 8. CDR3 length: 16 amino acids. The V gene's germline CDR1 is LGHNA and CDR2 YNFKEQ. This clonotype was obtained from a female donor in good health, enrolled as a control in a pregnancy study. The sample consisted of peripheral blood, taken after pregnancy. The chain joins TRBV4-2 to TRBJ1-6, with 7 bases aligning to TRBD1. CDR3 nucleotide sequence: TGTGCCAGCAGCCGGGCGACAGGGACGGATAATTCACCCCTCCACTTT. It is translated as CASSRATGTDNSPLHF.